This T cell receptor beta chain was found in a study of brain metastases from non-small cell lung cancer. Comments on this clone: As yet, its antigen is unknown.

Method: immunoSEQ multiplex PCR; TCRdb's copy keeps in-frame clones and lacks some. The sample includes over 2,500 clones, 80% to 85% of them seen just once. Overall study results and limits: Brain metastases had lower T-cell infiltration than primary tumors. Compared with their matched primary tumors, 60% to 65% of brain metastases showed expanded T-cell clones. Metastases had sparse T cells but largely shared repertoires with primaries.

The CDR3 spans 14 residues. Germline lookup yields CDR1 SQVTM and CDR2 ANQGSEA. V was cut by 6 bases and J by 1 base, with 15 bases left in between. The rearrangement uses TRBV29-1 and TRBJ1-1; possibly TRBD1 for D (5 bases). The sample consisted of primary lung tumor tissue. This clonotype was sampled from a donor aged 40 or older with non-small cell lung cancer. In DNA form, the CDR3 reads TGCAGCGTACCCGGGGGAGCCAGGAACACTGAAGCTTTCTTT. It translates to CSVPGGARNTEAFF.